This T cell receptor (beta chain) was captured by sequencing in a study of vaccination and CD4 T cells after COVID-19. Findings and caveats of the study: Within the convalescent patients, spike mono-reactivity was found in 304 of 307 vaccine-specific clones.

CDR1 is MNHNS and CDR2 is SASEGT in the germline V gene. The V gene lost 2 bases and the J gene lost 1 base, with 8 bases spanning the gap. This CDR3 is built from 14 residues. The study sequenced cultured CD4+ T cell DNA using the Oncomine TCR Beta short-read assay. MiXCR, run by TCRdb on the PCR reads, gives a single entry per CDR3 protein. The table lists some 14,000 distinct CDR3 sequences, over 65% of them singletons. Treatment given: approximately 10-day PBMC culture with coronavirus spike peptide pools or control peptides (ViraFEST assay). Expanded clonotypes were found by TCR sequencing after peptide-pool stimulation (ViraFEST). In regard to this clonotype: Antigen specificity is unknown.

The chain joins TRBV6-1 to TRBJ1-1; possibly TRBD1 for D (5 bases). The TCR sequence derives from a human donor who had recovered from COVID-19. Sequenced sample: CD4+ T cells from blood, cultured in vitro. The CDR3 region is CASSELDTNTEAFF. CDR3 DNA sequence: TGTGCCAGCAGTGAACTGGACACGAACACTGAAGCTTTCTTT.